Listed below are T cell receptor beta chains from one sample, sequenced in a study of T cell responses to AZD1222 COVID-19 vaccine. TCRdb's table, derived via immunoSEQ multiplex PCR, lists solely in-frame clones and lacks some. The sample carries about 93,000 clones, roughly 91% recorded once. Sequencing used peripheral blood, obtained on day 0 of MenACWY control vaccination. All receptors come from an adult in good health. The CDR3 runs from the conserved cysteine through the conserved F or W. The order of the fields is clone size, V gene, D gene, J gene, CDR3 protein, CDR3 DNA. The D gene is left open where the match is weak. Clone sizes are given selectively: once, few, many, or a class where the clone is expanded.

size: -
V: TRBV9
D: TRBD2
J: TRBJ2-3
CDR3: CASSETTSGGRRSTDTQYF
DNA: TGTGCCAGCAGCGAGACGACTAGCGGGGGACGAAGAAGCACAGATACGCAGTATTTT

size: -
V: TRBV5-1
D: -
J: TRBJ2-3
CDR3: CASSPYSPDTQYF
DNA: TGCGCCAGCAGCCCGTATTCCCCAGATACGCAGTATTTT

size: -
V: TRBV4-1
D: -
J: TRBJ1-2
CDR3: CASSQAAAPGYGYTF
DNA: TGCGCCAGCAGCCAAGCCGCTGCACCTGGCTATGGCTACACCTTC

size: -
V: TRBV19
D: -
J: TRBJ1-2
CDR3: CASSTATGMNYGYTF
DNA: TGTGCCAGTAGTACAGCCACAGGAATGAACTATGGCTACACCTTC

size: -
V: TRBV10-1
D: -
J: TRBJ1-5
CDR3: CASSAGSVGQPQHF
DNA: TGCGCCAGCAGTGCAGGGTCTGTGGGTCAGCCCCAGCATTTT

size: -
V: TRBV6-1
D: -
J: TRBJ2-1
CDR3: CASRPTANSYNEQFF
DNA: TGTGCCAGCAGGCCTACAGCGAACTCCTACAATGAGCAGTTCTTC

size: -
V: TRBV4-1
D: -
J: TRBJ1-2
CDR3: CASSQEAGAYGYTF
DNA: TGCGCCAGCAGCCAAGAAGCAGGGGCCTATGGCTACACCTTC

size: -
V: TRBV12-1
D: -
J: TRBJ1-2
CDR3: CASSSQTLYYTF
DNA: TGTGCCAGCAGCTCTCAGACCCTGTACTACACCTTC

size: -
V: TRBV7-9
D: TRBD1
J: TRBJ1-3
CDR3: CASTTAAGTGGGNTIYF
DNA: TGTGCCAGCACCACAGCGGCGGGGACAGGGGGTGGAAACACCATATATTTT

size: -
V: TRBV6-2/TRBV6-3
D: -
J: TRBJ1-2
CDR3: CASSSVRANYGYTF
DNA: TGTGCCAGCAGTTCGGTTCGAGCTAACTATGGCTACACCTTC

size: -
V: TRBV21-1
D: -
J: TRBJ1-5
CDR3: CASSKVRGRGDQPQHF
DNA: TGTGCCAGCAGCAAAGTAAGGGGGCGGGGTGATCAGCCCCAGCATTTT

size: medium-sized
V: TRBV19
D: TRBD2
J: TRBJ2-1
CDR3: CTLNGTSGGANEQFF
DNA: TGTACCCTTAATGGGACTAGCGGGGGGGCCAATGAGCAGTTCTTC

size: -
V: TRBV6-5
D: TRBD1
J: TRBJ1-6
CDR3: CASKGQGISPLHF
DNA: TGTGCCAGCAAGGGACAGGGTATTTCACCCCTCCACTTT

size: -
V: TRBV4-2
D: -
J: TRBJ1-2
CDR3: CASSQAGDFYGYTF
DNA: TGTGCCAGCAGCCAAGCCGGGGACTTCTATGGCTACACCTTC